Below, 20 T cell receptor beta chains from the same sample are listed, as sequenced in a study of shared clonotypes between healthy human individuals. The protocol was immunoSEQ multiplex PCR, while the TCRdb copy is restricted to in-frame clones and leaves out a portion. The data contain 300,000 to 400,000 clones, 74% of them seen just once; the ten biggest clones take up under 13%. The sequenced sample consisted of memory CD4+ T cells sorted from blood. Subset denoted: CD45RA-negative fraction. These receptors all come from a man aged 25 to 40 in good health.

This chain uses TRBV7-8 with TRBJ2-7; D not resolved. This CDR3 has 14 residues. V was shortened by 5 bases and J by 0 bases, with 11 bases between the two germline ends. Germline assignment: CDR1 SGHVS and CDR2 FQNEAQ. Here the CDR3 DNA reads TGTGCCAGCAGCCCCGGCACCACCTCCTACGAGCAGTACTTC. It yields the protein CASSPGTTSYEQYF.

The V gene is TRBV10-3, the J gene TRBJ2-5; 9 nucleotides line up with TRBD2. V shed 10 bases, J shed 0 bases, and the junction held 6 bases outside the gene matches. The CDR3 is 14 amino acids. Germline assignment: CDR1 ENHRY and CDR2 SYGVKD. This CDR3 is CANLRLADQETQYF. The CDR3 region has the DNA TGTGCCAACCTTAGACTAGCGGACCAAGAGACCCAGTACTTC.

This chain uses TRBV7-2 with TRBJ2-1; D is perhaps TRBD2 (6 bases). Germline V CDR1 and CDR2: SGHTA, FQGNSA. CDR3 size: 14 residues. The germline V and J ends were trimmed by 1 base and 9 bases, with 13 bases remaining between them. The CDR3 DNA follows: TGTGCCAGCAGCTTAGGACGGGAGCGCACTGAGCAGTTCTTC. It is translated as CASSLGRERTEQFF.

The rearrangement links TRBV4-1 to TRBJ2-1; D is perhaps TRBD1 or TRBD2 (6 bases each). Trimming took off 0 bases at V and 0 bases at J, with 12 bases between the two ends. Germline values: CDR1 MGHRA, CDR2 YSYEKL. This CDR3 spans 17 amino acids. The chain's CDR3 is CASSQDEGGFSYNEQFF. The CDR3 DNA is TGCGCCAGCAGCCAAGATGAGGGGGGCTTCTCCTACAATGAGCAGTTCTTC.

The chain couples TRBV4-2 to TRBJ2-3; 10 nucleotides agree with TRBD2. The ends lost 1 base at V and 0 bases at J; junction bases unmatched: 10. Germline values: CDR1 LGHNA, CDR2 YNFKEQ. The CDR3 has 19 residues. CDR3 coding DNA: TGTGCCAGCAGCCAAGCCGTAAGTGTAGCGGGAGGTAGCACAGATACGCAGTATTTT. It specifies CASSQAVSVAGGSTDTQYF.

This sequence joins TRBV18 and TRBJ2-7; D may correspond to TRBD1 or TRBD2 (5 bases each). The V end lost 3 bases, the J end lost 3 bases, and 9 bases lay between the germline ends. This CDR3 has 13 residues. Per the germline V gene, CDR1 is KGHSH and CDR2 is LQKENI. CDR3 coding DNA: TGTGCCAGCTCACCCGATGGGGGCTACGAGCAGTACTTC. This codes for CASSPDGGYEQYF.

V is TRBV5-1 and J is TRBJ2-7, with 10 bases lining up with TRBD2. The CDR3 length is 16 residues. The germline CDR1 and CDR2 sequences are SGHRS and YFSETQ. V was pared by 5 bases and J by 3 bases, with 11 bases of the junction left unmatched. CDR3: CASRIGSSGSGYEQYF. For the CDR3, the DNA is TGCGCCAGCAGAATCGGCTCTAGCGGGAGTGGCTACGAGCAGTACTTC.

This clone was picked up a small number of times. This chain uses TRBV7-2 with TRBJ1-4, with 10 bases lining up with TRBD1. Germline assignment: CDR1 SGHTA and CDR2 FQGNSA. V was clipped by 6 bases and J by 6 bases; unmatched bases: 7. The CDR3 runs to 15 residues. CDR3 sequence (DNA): TGTGCCAGCAGGCGGGACAGGGGCGTGGATGAAAAACTGTTTTTT. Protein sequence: CASRRDRGVDEKLFF.

In DNA, the CDR3 is TGTGCCAGCAGTTCCGGGACTAGCGGGAGGGGAAAGGGGCAGTATTTT. Translating gives CASSSGTSGRGKGQYF. The J gene is TRBJ2-3, the V gene TRBV28; 16 nucleotides line up with TRBD2. V dropped 4 bases and J dropped 11; count of bases not matched to a gene: 9. Germline-derived CDR1 and CDR2 are MDHEN and SYDVKM. The CDR3 has 16 residues.

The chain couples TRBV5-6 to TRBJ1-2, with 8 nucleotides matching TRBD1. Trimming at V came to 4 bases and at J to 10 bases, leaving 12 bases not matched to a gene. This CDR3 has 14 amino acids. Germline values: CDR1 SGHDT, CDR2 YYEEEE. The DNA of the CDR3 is TGTGCCAGCAGCCGGGACAGGAACTATGGCTACTACACCTTC. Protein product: CASSRDRNYGYYTF. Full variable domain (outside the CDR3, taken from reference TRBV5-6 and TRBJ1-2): DAGVTQSPTHLIKTRGQQVTLRCSPKSGHDTVSWYQQALGQGPQFIFQYYEEEERQRGNFPDRFSGHQFPNYSSELNVNALLLGDSALYLCASSRDRNYGYYTFGSGTRLTVV.

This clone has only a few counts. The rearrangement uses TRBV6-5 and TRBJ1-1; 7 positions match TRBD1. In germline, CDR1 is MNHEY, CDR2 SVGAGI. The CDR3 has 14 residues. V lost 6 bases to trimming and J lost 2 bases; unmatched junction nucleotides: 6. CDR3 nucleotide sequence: TGTGCCAGCAGGGCAGGGGGGGGAAACACTGAAGCTTTCTTT. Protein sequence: CASRAGGGNTEAFF.

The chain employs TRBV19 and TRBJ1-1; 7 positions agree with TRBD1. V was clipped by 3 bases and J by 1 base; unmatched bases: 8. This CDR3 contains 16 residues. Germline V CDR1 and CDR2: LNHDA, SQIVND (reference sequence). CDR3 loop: CASSIRGTLPNTEAFF. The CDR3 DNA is TGTGCCAGTAGTATCAGGGGGACCCTACCGAACACTGAAGCTTTCTTT.

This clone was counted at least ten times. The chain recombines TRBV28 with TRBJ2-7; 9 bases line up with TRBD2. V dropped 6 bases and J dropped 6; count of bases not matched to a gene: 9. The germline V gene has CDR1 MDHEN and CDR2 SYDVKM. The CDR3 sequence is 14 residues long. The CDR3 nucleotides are TGTGCCAGCAGCTACGCTAGCGGGATTCGCGAGCAGTACTTC. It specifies CASSYASGIREQYF. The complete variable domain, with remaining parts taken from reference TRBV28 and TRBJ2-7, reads DVKVTQSSRYLVKRTGEKVFLECVQDMDHENMFWYRQDPGLGLRLIYFSYDVKMKEKGDIPEGYSVSREKKERFSLILESASTNQTSMYLCASSYASGIREQYFGPGTRLTVT.

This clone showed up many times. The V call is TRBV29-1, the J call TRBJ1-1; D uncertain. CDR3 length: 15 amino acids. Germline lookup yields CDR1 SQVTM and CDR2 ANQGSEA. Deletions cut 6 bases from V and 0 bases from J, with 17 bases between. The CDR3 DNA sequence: TGCAGCGTCGCCCCCGGGTGGGCGATGAACACTGAAGCTTTCTTT. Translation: CSVAPGWAMNTEAFF.

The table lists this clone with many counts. CDR3 DNA sequence: TGTGCCAGCAGCACCGCCCTGGGGGCAGAGGGCTACACCTTC. Protein sequence: CASSTALGAEGYTF. V gene TRBV7-9 combines with J gene TRBJ1-2; tentatively, D is TRBD1 (6 bases). Trimming stripped 5 bases from V and 8 bases from J, with 18 bases between. Germline CDR1 is SEHNR and CDR2 is FQNEAQ (reference sequence). The CDR3 has 14 amino acids.

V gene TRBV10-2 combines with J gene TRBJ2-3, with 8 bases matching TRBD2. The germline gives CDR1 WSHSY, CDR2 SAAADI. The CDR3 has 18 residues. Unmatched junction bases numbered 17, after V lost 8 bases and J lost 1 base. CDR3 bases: TGCGCCAGCGAAATAAAACCGGGACTAGGTGCAGGCACAGATACGCAGTATTTT. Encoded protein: CASEIKPGLGAGTDTQYF.

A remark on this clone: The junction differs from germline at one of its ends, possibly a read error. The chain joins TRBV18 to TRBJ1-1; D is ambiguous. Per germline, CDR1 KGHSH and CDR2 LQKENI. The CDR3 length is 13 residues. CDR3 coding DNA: TGTGCCAGCTCACCACGGGCGCTCCCTGACGCTTTCTTT. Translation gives CASSPRALPDAFF.

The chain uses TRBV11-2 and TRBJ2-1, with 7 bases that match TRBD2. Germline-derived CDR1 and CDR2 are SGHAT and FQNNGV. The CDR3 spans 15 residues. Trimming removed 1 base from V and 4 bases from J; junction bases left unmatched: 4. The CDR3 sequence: CASSLGLAVYNEQFF. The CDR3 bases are TGTGCCAGCAGCTTAGGGCTAGCGGTTTACAATGAGCAGTTCTTC.

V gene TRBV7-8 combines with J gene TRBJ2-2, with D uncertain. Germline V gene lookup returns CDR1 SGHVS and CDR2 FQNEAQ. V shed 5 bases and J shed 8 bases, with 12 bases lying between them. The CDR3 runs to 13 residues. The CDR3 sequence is CASSRTMGGELFF. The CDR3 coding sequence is TGTGCCAGCAGCCGAACCATGGGGGGGGAGCTGTTTTTT.

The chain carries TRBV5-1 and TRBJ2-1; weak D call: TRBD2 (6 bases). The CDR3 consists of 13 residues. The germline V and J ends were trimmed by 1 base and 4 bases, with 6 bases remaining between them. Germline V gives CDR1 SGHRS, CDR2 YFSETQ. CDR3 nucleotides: TGCGCCAGCAGCTTGCGGGAGTACAATGAGCAGTTCTTC. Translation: CASSLREYNEQFF.